This T cell receptor (beta chain) is drawn from a study of shared clonotypes between healthy human individuals. Measured with immunoSEQ multiplex PCR; TCRdb has only the in-frame clones, and not every one. Here the sample spans approximately 180,000 clones, 80% to 95% being singletons. The junction had 7 bases not matched to a gene; V was cut back by 4 bases and J by 6 bases. The CDR3 contains 16 residues. Germline V gene data show CDR1 as LNHDA and CDR2 as SQIVND (reference sequence). The TCR originated in a woman in her twenties or thirties in good health. This chain links TRBV19 with TRBJ2-2; 11 bases are a match to TRBD2. Sequencing was done on a sample of naive CD4+ T cells sorted from blood. Subset of the sample: CD45RA+ positively selected. The CDR3 DNA reads as TGTGCCAGTAGTACTACTAGCGGGAGTCCTGCCGGGGAGCTGTTTTTT. Translated: CASSTTSGSPAGELFF.